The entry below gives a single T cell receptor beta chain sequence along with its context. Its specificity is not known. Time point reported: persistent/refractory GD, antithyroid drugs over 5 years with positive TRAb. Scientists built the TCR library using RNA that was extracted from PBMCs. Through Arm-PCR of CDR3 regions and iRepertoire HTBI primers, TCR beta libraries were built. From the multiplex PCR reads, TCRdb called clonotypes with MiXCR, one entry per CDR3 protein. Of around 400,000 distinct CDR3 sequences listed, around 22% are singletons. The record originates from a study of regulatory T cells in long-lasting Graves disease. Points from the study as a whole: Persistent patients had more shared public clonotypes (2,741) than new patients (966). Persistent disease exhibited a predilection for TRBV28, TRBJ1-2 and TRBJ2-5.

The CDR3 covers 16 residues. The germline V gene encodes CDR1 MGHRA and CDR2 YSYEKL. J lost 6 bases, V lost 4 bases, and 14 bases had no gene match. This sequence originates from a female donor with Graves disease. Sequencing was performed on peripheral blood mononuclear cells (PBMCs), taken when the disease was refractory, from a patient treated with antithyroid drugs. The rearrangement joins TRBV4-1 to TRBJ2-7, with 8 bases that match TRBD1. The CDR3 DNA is TGCGCCAGCAGCCCAGAAATTGGGCAGGGGGCCTTCGAGCAGTACTTC. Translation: CASSPEIGQGAFEQYF.